This T cell receptor (beta chain) was observed in a study of T cell responses to AZD1222 COVID-19 vaccine. General study results and limits: Sampling that yielded the repertoires occurred only after the peak T cell response.

Concerning this clone itself: Its antigen is not identified.

CDR3 length: 18 amino acids. V shed 2 bases and J shed 0 bases, with 17 bases lying between them. Germline V gives CDR1 LNHDA, CDR2 SQIVND (reference sequence). TCRdb keeps only in-frame clones here, not all; method: immunoSEQ multiplex PCR. The sample holds 130,000 or so clones, about 93% seen once. The sequencing used peripheral blood, collected on day 0 of AZD1222 vaccination. This receptor was taken from an adult in good health. The V call is TRBV19, the J call TRBJ1-5, with unresolved D. The CDR3 bases are TGTGCCAGTAGTATATATAACGGACCCATCGATAGCAATCAGCCCCAGCATTTT. It codes for CASSIYNGPIDSNQPQHF.